This T cell receptor beta chain came from a study of CD8 T cells in ankylosing spondylitis. A quantitative 5'-RACE method, one with molecular barcodes, was used to make TCR beta libraries. MiXCR was run by TCRdb on the 5' RACE reads, yielding one entry per CDR3 protein. The data hold under 400,000 distinct CDR3 sequences, with approximately 10% observed a single time. Study results and caveats: Disease-linked clones proved CD8+ and comparatively uncommon in peripheral blood.

This clonotype was recorded many times. Its antigen is unknown. J lost 3 bases, V lost 3 bases, and 4 bases had no gene match. Germline-derived CDR1 and CDR2 are LGHNA and YNFKEQ. CDR3 size: 15 residues. The sample was blood, either unsorted or a sorted T cell fraction (not recorded which). The chain links TRBV4-2 to TRBJ2-7, with TRBD2 matching over 11 bases. The origin of this receptor is a female donor with ankylosing spondylitis or in good health (not recorded which). CDR3 DNA sequence: TGTGCCAGCAGCCACGGAACTAGCGGGAGCTACGAGCAGTACTTC. This translates into CASSHGTSGSYEQYF.